The present entry profiles one TCR beta chain with its context. Its specificity is unknown. The junction had 0 bases not matched to a gene; V was cut back by 3 bases and J by 2 bases. The germline gives CDR1 MDHEN, CDR2 SYDVKM. There are 14 residues in the CDR3. This sample was taken from a study of cytomegalovirus exposure and HLA in healthy donors. Study observations and caveats: Despite most TCR sequences being rare, some public TCRs occurred in many donors. Per a prior analysis, the majority of TCR beta V segments were productive roughly 90% or roughly 30% of the time.

PCR involved 60 Vbeta and 13 Jbeta primers. Repertoires were generated with immunoSEQ multiplex PCR, while TCRdb's copy carries only in-frame clones and drops some. This sample's table reports 150,000 to 200,000 clones. Sequencing input: PBMCs. The receptor was derived from a man aged 25-40 years in good health and CMV-seronegative. The chain combines TRBV28 with TRBJ1-5, with 8 positions matching TRBD1. The CDR3 reads CASSLDRGNQPQHF. In DNA form, the CDR3 reads TGTGCCAGCAGTTTGGACAGGGGCAATCAGCCCCAGCATTTT.